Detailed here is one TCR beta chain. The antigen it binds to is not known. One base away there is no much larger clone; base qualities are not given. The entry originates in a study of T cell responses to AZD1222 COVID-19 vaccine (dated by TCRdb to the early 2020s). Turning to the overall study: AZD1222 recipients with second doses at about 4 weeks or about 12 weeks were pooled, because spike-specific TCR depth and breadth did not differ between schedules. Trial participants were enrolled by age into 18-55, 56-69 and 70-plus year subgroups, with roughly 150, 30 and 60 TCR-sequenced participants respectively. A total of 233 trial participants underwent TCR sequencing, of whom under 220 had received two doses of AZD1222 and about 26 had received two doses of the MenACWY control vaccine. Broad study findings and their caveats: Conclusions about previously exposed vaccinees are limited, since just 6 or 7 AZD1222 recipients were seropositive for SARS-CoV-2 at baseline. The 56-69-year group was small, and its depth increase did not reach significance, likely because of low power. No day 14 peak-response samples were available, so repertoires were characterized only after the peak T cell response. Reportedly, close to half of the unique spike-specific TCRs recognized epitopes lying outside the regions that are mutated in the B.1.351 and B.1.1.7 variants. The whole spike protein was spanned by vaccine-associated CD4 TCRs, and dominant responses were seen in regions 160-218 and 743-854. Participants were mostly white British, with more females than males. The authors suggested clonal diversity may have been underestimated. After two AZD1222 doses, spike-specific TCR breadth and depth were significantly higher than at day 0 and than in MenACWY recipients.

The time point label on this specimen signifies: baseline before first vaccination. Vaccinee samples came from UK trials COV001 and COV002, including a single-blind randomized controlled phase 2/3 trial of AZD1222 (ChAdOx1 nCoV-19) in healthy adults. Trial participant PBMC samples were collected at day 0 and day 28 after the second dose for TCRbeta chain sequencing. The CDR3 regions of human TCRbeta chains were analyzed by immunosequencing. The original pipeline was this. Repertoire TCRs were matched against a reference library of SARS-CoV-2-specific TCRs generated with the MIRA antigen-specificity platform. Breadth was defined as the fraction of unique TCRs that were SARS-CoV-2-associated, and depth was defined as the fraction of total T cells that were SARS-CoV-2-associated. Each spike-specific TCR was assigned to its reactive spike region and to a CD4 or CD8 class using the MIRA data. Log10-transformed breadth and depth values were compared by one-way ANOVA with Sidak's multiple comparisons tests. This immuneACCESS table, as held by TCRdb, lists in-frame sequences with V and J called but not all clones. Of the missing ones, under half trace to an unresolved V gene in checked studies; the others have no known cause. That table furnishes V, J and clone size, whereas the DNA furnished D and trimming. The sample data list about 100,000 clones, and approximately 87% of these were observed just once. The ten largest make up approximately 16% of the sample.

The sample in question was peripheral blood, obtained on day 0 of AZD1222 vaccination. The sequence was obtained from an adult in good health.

DNA sequence: TGTGCCAGCAGCTTAAGCAGGGGGGCGAACACCGGGGAGCTGTTTTTT. Its product reads: CASSLSRGANTGELFF. Rearrangement joined TRBV7-9 to TRBJ2-2, and the D gene may be TRBD1, 7 bases matching. Counted from cysteine to phenylalanine, this CDR3 has 16 amino acids. The only DNA kept is the CDR3, 48 bases in frame from the first base. V gives up 2 bases and J gives up 0 bases, and the segment between their germline ends measures 10 bases. For CDR1 and CDR2, the germline V gene (reference sequence) lists SEHNR and FQNEAQ.